Listed below are T cell receptor beta chains from one sample, sequenced in a study of OX40 agonist ivuxolimab in advanced cancers. The table came from immunoSEQ multiplex PCR; TCRdb's copy has only in-frame clones and leaves some out. The top ten clones hold 20% of a sample with about 77,000 clones, nearly 95% of them seen once. The sample here was CD4+ or CD8+ T cells sorted from blood, taken in a trial of the OX40 agonist ivuxolimab. The receptors here all came from an adult with an advanced solid tumor such as melanoma, head and neck, liver or kidney cancer. CDR3s include the opening cysteine and the closing phenylalanine or tryptophan. Each record gives: V gene, J gene, D gene, clone size, CDR3 protein, CDR3 DNA. The D gene is left open where the match is weak. The listing skips clone size in some rows; elsewhere it reads once, few, many or a size class.

TRBV6-5,TRBJ2-1,NA,NA,CASSYRTGGEQFF,TGTGCCAGCAGTTACCGCACAGGCGGTGAGCAGTTCTTC
TRBV4-3,TRBJ2-2,TRBD2,NA,CASSQEKGTSGRWSTGELFF,TGCGCCAGCAGCCAAGAAAAGGGGACTAGCGGGAGATGGAGCACCGGGGAGCTGTTTTTT
TRBV7-2,TRBJ2-1,TRBD2,NA,CASSLGPSGKGNEQFF,TGTGCCAGCAGCTTAGGGCCTAGCGGGAAGGGGAATGAGCAGTTCTTC
TRBV14,TRBJ2-1,NA,NA,CASSPDSPIGYNEQFF,TGTGCCAGCAGCCCTGACTCCCCTATAGGCTACAATGAGCAGTTCTTC
TRBV2,TRBJ2-7,NA,NA,CASSEDSVVYEQYF,TGTGCCAGCAGTGAGGATAGCGTAGTCTACGAGCAGTACTTC
TRBV6-5,TRBJ2-1,TRBD1,NA,CASSYTTGSPNEQFF,TGTGCCAGCAGTTATACGACAGGGTCCCCCAATGAGCAGTTCTTC
TRBV7-9,TRBJ2-7,NA,NA,CASSLGGRTYEQYF,TGTGCCAGCAGCTTAGGGGGACGGACCTACGAGCAGTACTTC
TRBV19,TRBJ1-1,NA,NA,CASSTGENEAFF,TGTGCCAGTAGTACAGGGGAGAATGAAGCTTTCTTT
TRBV9,TRBJ2-1,NA,NA,CASSVGRVLGNEQFF,TGTGCCAGCAGCGTGGGGCGGGTGCTCGGGAATGAGCAGTTCTTC
TRBV27,TRBJ2-5,NA,NA,CASSLSDSSRTQYF,TGTGCCAGCAGTTTATCTGACAGCTCCAGGACCCAGTACTTC
TRBV5-5,TRBJ1-5,TRBD1,few,CASSRWDRVDQPQHF,TGTGCCAGCAGCCGCTGGGACAGGGTGGATCAGCCCCAGCATTTT
TRBV7-8,TRBJ1-1,NA,NA,CASSLFPPSRGNTEAFF,TGTGCCAGCAGCTTATTTCCCCCCTCCCGAGGTAACACTGAAGCTTTCTTT
TRBV7-6,TRBJ2-1,TRBD2,NA,CASSFGTSGGSYNEQFF,TGTGCCAGCAGCTTCGGGACTAGCGGGGGCTCCTACAATGAGCAGTTCTTC
TRBV27,TRBJ1-2,TRBD1,NA,CARPRPTGGYGTYGYTF,TGTGCCCGACCTCGACCGACAGGGGGCTATGGGACCTATGGCTACACCTTC
TRBV15,TRBJ1-1,NA,once,CATSRDRGVPEAFF,TGTGCCACCAGCAGAGATAGGGGGGTCCCTGAAGCTTTCTTT
TRBV12-5,TRBJ1-2,NA,NA,CASGLGGPGYGYTF,TGTGCTAGTGGTTTGGGGGGGCCTGGCTATGGCTACACCTTC
TRBV19,TRBJ1-1,NA,NA,CASSIAGMNTEAFF,TGTGCCAGTAGTATAGCTGGTATGAACACTGAAGCTTTCTTT
TRBV6-5,TRBJ2-1,NA,NA,CASSYGDGGYNEQFF,TGTGCCAGCAGTTACGGAGACGGGGGCTACAATGAGCAGTTCTTC
TRBV11-2,TRBJ1-3,NA,once,CASSPRGGSTIYF,TGTGCCAGCAGCCCCCGGGGGGGGTCCACCATATATTTT
TRBV7-2,TRBJ2-7,TRBD1,NA,CASSLFPGGPTYEQYF,TGTGCCAGCAGCTTATTCCCAGGGGGCCCCACCTACGAGCAGTACTTC
TRBV13,TRBJ2-2,NA,NA,CASSPTNTGELFF,TGTGCCAGCAGCCCTACGAACACCGGGGAGCTGTTTTTT
TRBV4-2,TRBJ1-1,NA,once,CASSHPTPPGGRETYTEAFF,TGTGCCAGCAGCCACCCTACACCACCCGGGGGGCGAGAGACGTACACTGAAGCTTTCTTT